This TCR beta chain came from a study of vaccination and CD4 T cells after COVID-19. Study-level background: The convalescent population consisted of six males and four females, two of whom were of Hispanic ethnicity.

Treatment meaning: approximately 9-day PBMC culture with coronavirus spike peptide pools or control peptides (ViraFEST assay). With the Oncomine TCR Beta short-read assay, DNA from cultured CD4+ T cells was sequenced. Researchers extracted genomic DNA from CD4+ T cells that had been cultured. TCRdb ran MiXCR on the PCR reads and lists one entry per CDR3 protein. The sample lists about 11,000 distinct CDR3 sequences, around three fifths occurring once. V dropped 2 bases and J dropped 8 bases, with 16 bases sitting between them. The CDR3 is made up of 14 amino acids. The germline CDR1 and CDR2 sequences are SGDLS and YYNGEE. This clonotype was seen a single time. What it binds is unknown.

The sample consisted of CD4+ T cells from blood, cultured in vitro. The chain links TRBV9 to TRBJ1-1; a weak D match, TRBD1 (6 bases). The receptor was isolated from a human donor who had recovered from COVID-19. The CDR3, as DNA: TGTGCCAGCAGCGTCGGGAATATGGGGGCGGAAGCTTTCTTT. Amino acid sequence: CASSVGNMGAEAFF.